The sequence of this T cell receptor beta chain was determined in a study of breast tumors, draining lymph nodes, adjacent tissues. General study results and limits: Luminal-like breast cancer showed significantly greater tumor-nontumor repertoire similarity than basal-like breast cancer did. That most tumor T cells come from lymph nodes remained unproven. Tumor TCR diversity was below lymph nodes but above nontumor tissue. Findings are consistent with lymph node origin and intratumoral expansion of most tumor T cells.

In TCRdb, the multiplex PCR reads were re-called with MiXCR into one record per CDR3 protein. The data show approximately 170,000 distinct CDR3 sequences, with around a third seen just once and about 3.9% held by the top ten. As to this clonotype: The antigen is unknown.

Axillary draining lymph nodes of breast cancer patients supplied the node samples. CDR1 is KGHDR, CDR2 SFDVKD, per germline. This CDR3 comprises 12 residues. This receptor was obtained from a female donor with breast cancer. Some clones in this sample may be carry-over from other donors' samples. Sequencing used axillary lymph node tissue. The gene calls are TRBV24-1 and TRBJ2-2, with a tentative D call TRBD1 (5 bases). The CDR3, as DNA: TGTGCTAAAAGGGGGAACACCGGGGAGCTGTTTTTT. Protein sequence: CAKRGNTGELFF.